This is a list of T cell receptor beta chains from one sample in a study of blood T cell repertoires in COVID-19. Sequencing used immunoSEQ multiplex PCR; TCRdb keeps in-frame clones, though not all of them. The table shows 200,000 or so clones, with about 87% occurring only once. The specimen sequenced was PBMCs or T cells enriched from blood (not recorded which). These receptors were collected from a woman aged 25 to 39 who had been exposed to COVID-19. The CDR3 runs from the conserved cysteine through the conserved F or W. The D gene is left open where the match is weak. Size is omitted from some rows. Given values are once, few, many or a class for expanded clones.

D,V,J,length,size,CDR3,DNA
TRBD1,TRBV5-1,TRBJ1-4,16,-,CASSLATPGGNEKLFF,TGCGCCAGCAGCTTGGCCACTCCAGGGGGGAATGAAAAACTGTTTTTT
TRBD1,TRBV3-1/TRBV3-2,TRBJ1-6,15,-,CASRPSGQGNSALHF,TGTGCCAGCAGGCCCTCTGGACAGGGTAATTCAGCCCTCCACTTT
TRBD2,TRBV9,TRBJ2-1,18,-,CASSALGLAGVFTSEQFF,TGTGCCAGCAGCGCACTTGGACTAGCGGGAGTTTTCACATCCGAGCAGTTCTTC
TRBD1,TRBV19,TRBJ2-5,15,-,CASSDTRTGEETQYF,TGTGCCAGTAGTGACACCCGGACAGGGGAAGAGACCCAGTACTTC
TRBD2,TRBV2,TRBJ2-7,15,-,CASLFGLAGRYEQYF,TGTGCCAGCCTCTTCGGACTAGCGGGAAGGTACGAGCAGTACTTC
TRBD1,TRBV27,TRBJ1-5,15,-,CASRPGQGSNQPQHF,TGTGCCAGCAGACCAGGACAGGGGAGCAATCAGCCCCAGCATTTT
TRBD1,TRBV15,TRBJ1-2,17,-,CATSRDLRDRWGGGYTF,TGTGCCACCAGCAGAGATCTACGGGACAGGTGGGGGGGTGGCTACACCTTC
TRBD1,TRBV30,TRBJ1-5,13,once,CAWSALTGSAQHF,TGTGCCTGGAGTGCTCTGACAGGGAGCGCCCAGCATTTT
-,TRBV12-1,TRBJ1-5,15,-,CASSFEGGGRQPQHF,TGTGCCAGCAGCTTTGAAGGGGGTGGAAGGCAGCCCCAGCATTTT
-,TRBV7-9,TRBJ1-4,14,-,CASSFKQGGEKLFF,TGTGCCAGCAGCTTTAAACAGGGTGGTGAAAAACTGTTTTTT
TRBD2,TRBV6-2/TRBV6-3,TRBJ2-7,17,-,CASSHNPLREGSYEQYF,TGTGCCAGCAGTCATAACCCTCTGCGGGAGGGGTCCTACGAGCAGTACTTC
-,TRBV12-3/TRBV12-4,TRBJ1-3,13,-,CASNTGHGNTIYF,TGTGCCAGCAATACAGGGCACGGAAACACCATATATTTT
-,TRBV12-3/TRBV12-4,TRBJ2-7,13,-,CASRRDNGYEQYF,TGTGCCAGCAGACGTGATAACGGCTACGAGCAGTACTTC
-,TRBV27,TRBJ1-1,13,once,CASSLWPNTEAFF,TGTGCCAGCAGTTTGTGGCCGAACACTGAAGCTTTCTTT
TRBD1,TRBV19,TRBJ1-5,17,-,CASSISGGAENNQPQHF,TGTGCCAGTAGTATATCAGGGGGCGCGGAAAACAATCAGCCCCAGCATTTT
TRBD1,TRBV11-3,TRBJ2-1,15,-,CASSPTDRAYNEQFF,TGTGCCAGCAGCCCAACGGACAGGGCCTACAATGAGCAGTTCTTC
-,TRBV27,TRBJ1-5,15,-,CASSLGSAGNQPQHF,TGTGCCAGCAGTTTAGGGTCAGCGGGCAATCAGCCCCAGCATTTT
-,TRBV18,TRBJ2-7,11,-,CASSYIYEQYF,TGTGCCAGCTCTTATATTTACGAGCAGTACTTC
-,TRBV5-6,TRBJ2-5,15,-,CASSSLRQEVETQYF,TGTGCCAGCAGCTCCCTAAGACAGGAAGTGGAGACCCAGTACTTC
TRBD2,TRBV4-1,TRBJ2-5,17,once,CASSHPSRLAGEETQYF,TGCGCCAGCAGCCATCCCTCCCGACTAGCGGGGGAAGAGACCCAGTACTTC
-,TRBV10-3,TRBJ1-1,14,-,CAIRGGAMNTEAFF,TGTGCCATCCGAGGGGGAGCGATGAACACTGAAGCTTTCTTT
-,TRBV19,TRBJ1-2,17,-,CASNTGAKPRLNYGYTF,TGTGCCAGTAATACGGGAGCCAAGCCCCGCTTAAACTATGGCTACACCTTC
TRBD2,TRBV5-1,TRBJ2-2,16,-,CASSLGLAGNTGELFF,TGCGCCAGCAGCTTGGGACTAGCGGGGAACACCGGGGAGCTGTTTTTT
-,TRBV5-6,TRBJ2-5,16,-,CASSGGLAVNQETQYF,TGTGCCAGCAGCGGTGGCCTAGCAGTGAACCAAGAGACCCAGTACTTC
-,TRBV6-5,TRBJ1-5,11,-,CASSVEKPQHF,TGTGCCAGCAGCGTGGAGAAGCCCCAGCATTTT
TRBD1,TRBV30,TRBJ1-5,16,once,CAWSPRTGFGNQPQHF,TGTGCCTGGAGTCCCCGGACAGGGTTTGGGAATCAGCCCCAGCATTTT
-,TRBV28,TRBJ1-1,12,-,CASKRLNTEAFF,TGTGCCAGCAAGAGGCTGAACACTGAAGCTTTCTTT
TRBD1,TRBV19,TRBJ1-2,18,once,CASSINVAGGARIYGYTF,TGTGCCAGTAGTATAAACGTGGCAGGGGGCGCAAGGATCTATGGCTACACCTTC
-,TRBV10-3,TRBJ2-7,15,-,CAISDFVESSYEQYF,TGTGCCATCAGTGATTTCGTGGAGAGCTCCTACGAGCAGTACTTC
-,TRBV28,TRBJ1-5,13,-,CASSLVTYQPQHF,TGTGCCAGCAGTTTGGTTACATATCAGCCCCAGCATTTT
-,TRBV6-5,TRBJ1-2,13,-,CASSYGETGGYTF,TGTGCCAGCAGTTACGGGGAAACGGGAGGCTACACCTTC
-,TRBV14,TRBJ1-3,16,-,CASSQEGRVRGNTIYF,TGTGCCAGCAGCCAAGAAGGGCGGGTCCGAGGAAACACCATATATTTT
-,TRBV5-6,TRBJ2-7,15,once,CASSFLDSFSYEQYF,TGTGCCAGCAGCTTTCTTGACAGTTTCTCCTACGAGCAGTACTTC
-,TRBV19,TRBJ2-3,15,once,CASSIDLGTTDTQYF,TGTGCCAGTAGTATAGATCTGGGCACGACAGATACGCAGTATTTT
-,TRBV18,TRBJ2-5,14,-,CASSPPREVETQYF,TGTGCCAGCTCACCACCCAGGGAGGTAGAGACCCAGTACTTC
-,TRBV3-1/TRBV3-2,TRBJ1-2,13,-,CASSPRESYGYTF,TGTGCCAGCAGCCCCAGGGAATCCTATGGCTACACCTTC
-,TRBV6-2/TRBV6-3,TRBJ1-1,17,-,CASSYSELSELNTEAFF,TGTGCCAGCAGTTACTCAGAACTCTCGGAGCTAAACACTGAAGCTTTCTTT
TRBD1,TRBV6-5,TRBJ2-7,13,-,CASSGTGPWEQYF,TGTGCCAGCAGCGGGACAGGGCCCTGGGAGCAGTACTTC
-,TRBV6-5,TRBJ2-1,15,-,CASSPLASSYNEQFF,TGTGCCAGCAGTCCTCTCGCGAGCTCCTACAATGAGCAGTTCTTC
TRBD2,TRBV6-6,TRBJ2-1,16,-,CASSYSRGAGDNEQFF,TGTGCCAGCAGTTACTCGAGAGGAGCGGGGGACAATGAGCAGTTCTTC
TRBD2,TRBV10-3,TRBJ2-1,15,-,CAISDSGSGYNEQFF,TGTGCCATCAGTGATAGCGGGAGCGGGTACAATGAGCAGTTCTTC
TRBD2,TRBV7-2,TRBJ2-4,14,-,CASSPGLALNIQYF,TGTGCCAGCAGCCCCGGACTAGCGCTAAACATTCAGTACTTC
TRBD2,TRBV18,TRBJ2-3,17,-,CASSPRTGTRSTDTQYF,TGTGCCAGCTCACCAAGGACCGGGACTAGATCCACAGATACGCAGTATTTT
-,TRBV6-1,TRBJ2-3,16,-,CASSVSRGRNTDTQYF,TGTGCCAGCAGTGTCTCCAGGGGTAGAAACACAGATACGCAGTATTTT
-,TRBV6-4,TRBJ1-2,13,few,CASSPGDSYGYTF,TGTGCCAGCAGTCCGGGGGATTCCTATGGCTACACCTTC